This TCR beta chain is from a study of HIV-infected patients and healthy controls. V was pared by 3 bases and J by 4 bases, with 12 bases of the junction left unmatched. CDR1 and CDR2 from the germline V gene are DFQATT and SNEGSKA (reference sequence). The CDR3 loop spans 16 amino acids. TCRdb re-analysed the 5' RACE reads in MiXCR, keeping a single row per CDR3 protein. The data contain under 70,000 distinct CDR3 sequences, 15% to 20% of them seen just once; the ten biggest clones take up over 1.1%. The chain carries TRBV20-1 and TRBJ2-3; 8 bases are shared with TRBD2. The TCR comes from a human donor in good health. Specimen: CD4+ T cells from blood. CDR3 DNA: TGCAGTGCTAGGCGTTTTAGCGGGACGCGACCAGATACGCAGTATTTT. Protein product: CSARRFSGTRPDTQYF.